These 10 T cell receptor beta chains were sequenced from one sample in a study of T cell changes during pregnancy in multiple sclerosis. Profiling relied on immunoSEQ multiplex PCR, and the TCRdb table lists in-frame clones only, not all of them. The data show 90,000 to 130,000 clones, roughly nine tenths seen once. The starting material was peripheral blood, obtained in the third trimester of pregnancy. These receptors originate from a female donor with multiple sclerosis, enrolled in a pregnancy study.

This clone has just a few counts. This rearrangement joins TRBV6-5 to TRBJ1-1, with TRBD1 as a possible D gene (5 bases). Germline V gene data show CDR1 as MNHEY and CDR2 as SVGAGI. The CDR3 has 15 amino acids. V dropped 6 bases and J dropped 0 bases, with 14 bases sitting between them. As DNA, the CDR3 is TGTGCCAGCAGGCCTCGGGGGGGAATGAACACTGAAGCTTTCTTT. This translates into CASRPRGGMNTEAFF.

CDR3 in amino acids: CASRFDSSYNEQFF. In DNA, the CDR3 is TGTGCCAGCAGATTCGACAGCTCCTACAATGAGCAGTTCTTC. V usage is TRBV6-5 and J usage is TRBJ2-1, with D perhaps TRBD1 (5 bases). Germline V gives CDR1 MNHEY, CDR2 SVGAGI. This CDR3 has 14 amino acids. Trimming took 6 bases from V and 0 from J, leaving 9 bases between them.

The chain joins TRBV10-3 to TRBJ2-2; possibly TRBD2 for D (5 bases). V lost 0 bases and J lost 4, with 12 bases in between. Germline V gene lookup returns CDR1 ENHRY and CDR2 SYGVKD. The CDR3 has 16 amino acids. CDR3 sequence reads: CAISESGGLSTGELFF. Written as DNA, the CDR3 is TGTGCCATCAGTGAGTCGGGCGGACTCTCCACCGGGGAGCTGTTTTTT.

The chain combines TRBV27 with TRBJ2-1; 9 nucleotides line up with TRBD1. With 5 bases clipped from V and 0 bases from J, the junction kept 8 bases outside the gene matches. This CDR3 has 17 residues. Per the germline V gene, CDR1 is MNHEY and CDR2 is SMNVEV (reference sequence). CDR3 sequence reads: CASSKQQGASSYNEQFF. CDR3 nucleotide sequence: TGTGCCAGCAGTAAGCAACAGGGGGCGAGCTCCTACAATGAGCAGTTCTTC.

The chain links TRBV2 to TRBJ2-3; 8 bases line up with TRBD1. The V gene end was trimmed by 5 bases and the J gene end by 4 bases; junction bases not matched to a gene: 8. There are 15 residues in the CDR3. From germline, CDR1 is SNHLY and CDR2 FYNNEI. The CDR3 sequence is CASSSGTGPSDTQYF. CDR3 coding DNA: TGTGCCAGCAGTTCCGGGACAGGACCTTCAGATACGCAGTATTTT.

The chain couples TRBV2 to TRBJ1-3; 7 nucleotides line up with TRBD1. Germline V gene lookup returns CDR1 SNHLY and CDR2 FYNNEI. The V segment lost 10 bases and the J segment 1 base; nucleotides outside the gene matches: 10. The CDR3 extends over 15 amino acids. The CDR3, as DNA: TGTGCCACCTCTACCCGACAGGGTTCTGGAAACACCATATATTTT. Translated: CATSTRQGSGNTIYF. Looking up the rest from reference TRBV2 and TRBJ1-3 gives the full variable domain: EPEVTQTPSHQVTQMGQEVILRCVPISNHLYFYWYRQILGQKVEFLVSFYNNEISEKSEIFDDQFSVERPDGSNFTLKIRSTKLEDSAMYFCATSTRQGSGNTIYFGEGSWLTVV.

This chain uses TRBV11-3 with TRBJ2-1; unclear D gene. This CDR3 region has 15 residues. The V end was cut by 0 bases, the J end by 0 bases, with 6 bases between. Germline lookup yields CDR1 SGHNT and CDR2 YENEEA. CDR3 region: CASSLDGSSYNEQFF. The CDR3 nucleotides read TGTGCCAGCAGCTTAGACGGGTCCTCCTACAATGAGCAGTTCTTC.

The chain couples TRBV29-1 to TRBJ1-2; D remains unclear. Between the trimmed V and J ends, which lost 4 bases and 6 bases, there was a span of 9 bases. The CDR3 contains 11 residues. CDR1 is SQVTM, CDR2 ANQGSEA, per germline. The CDR3 DNA is TGCAGCGTTGGGGCCTCCGATGGCTACACCTTC. Translating gives CSVGASDGYTF.

The chain combines TRBV19 with TRBJ2-7, with 11 bases lining up with TRBD2. Germline trimming cut 3 bases from V and 5 bases from J; bases unmatched to any gene: 3. CDR3 length: 14 amino acids. The germline V gene has CDR1 LNHDA and CDR2 SQIVND (reference sequence). The CDR3 loop is CASSILAGGDEQYF. CDR3 coding DNA: TGTGCCAGTAGTATCCTAGCGGGAGGTGACGAGCAGTACTTC.

This clone was detected only once. This chain joins TRBV6-1 and TRBJ1-1; D is uncertain. The V end lost 2 bases, the J end lost 4 bases, and 8 bases lay between the germline ends. The CDR3 runs 13 residues. The germline gives CDR1 MNHNS, CDR2 SASEGT. CDR3 sequence (DNA): TGTGCCAGCAGTGAAATTTGGAGCACTGAAGCTTTCTTT. Translating gives CASSEIWSTEAFF.